This TCR beta chain is from a study of blood T cell repertoires in COVID-19. CDR3 length equals 18 residues. Losses at the gene ends were 3 bases for V and 5 bases for J; bases not matched to a gene: 17. CDR1 MGHRA and CDR2 YSYEKL come from the germline V gene. Here immunoSEQ multiplex PCR was the method, and the copy in TCRdb shows in-frame clones only, minus some. The data contain 270,000 or so clones, approximately 89% of them singletons. The study recruited people aged about 18 to 89 years across more than 20 US areas. The sequence came from a woman between 40 and 55 years old with acute COVID-19. Material for sequencing was PBMCs or T cells enriched from blood (not recorded which). The chain recombines TRBV4-1 with TRBJ1-1, with 8 bases that match TRBD1. The CDR3 region is CASSQGPPQGAGGTEAFF. In DNA, the CDR3 is TGCGCCAGCAGCCAGGGTCCCCCGCAGGGGGCAGGAGGTACTGAAGCTTTCTTT.